The 16 T cell receptor beta chains below all came from one sample that was sequenced in a study of T cells in Graves' hyperthyroidism and ophthalmopathy. Regions amplified from RNA transcripts were the TCR beta CDR3 regions. The TCR CDR3 was amplified in a first-round RT-PCR using the HTBI primer set. In TCRdb, the multiplex PCR reads were re-called with MiXCR into one record per CDR3 protein. The sample comprises a few hundred thousand distinct CDR3 sequences, about a sixth of which are singletons, and roughly 3% rests with the top ten. Input material: blood. The source is a woman in her forties with Graves' ophthalmopathy.

The rearrangement links TRBV5-1 to TRBJ1-5, with TRBD1 as a possible D gene (6 bases). CDR1 and CDR2 from the germline V gene are SGHRS and YFSETQ. CDR3 length equals 15 residues. The V end lost 3 bases, the J end lost 2 bases, and 12 bases lay between the germline ends. The CDR3, as DNA: TGCGCCAGCAGCTGCCAAGGGGGTTGCAATCAGCCCCAGCATTTT. Protein product: CASSCQGGCNQPQHF.

A remark on this clonotype: Given a much more abundant clone one base away, this may be a read error. This chain links TRBV13 with TRBJ1-4; possibly TRBD1 for D (6 bases). CDR3 length: 13 amino acids. The V end lost 1 base, the J end lost 6 bases, and 6 bases lay between the germline ends. The V gene's germline CDR1 is PRHDT and CDR2 FYEKMQ (reference sequence). The CDR3: CASSLEGDEKLFF. The DNA for the CDR3 is TGTGCCAGCAGCTTAGAGGGGGATGAAAAACTGTTTTTT. The full variable domain, with the rest looked up from reference TRBV13 and TRBJ1-4, is AAGVIQSPRHLIKEKRETATLKCYPIPRHDTVYWYQQGPGQDPQFLISFYEKMQSDKGSIPDRFSAQQFSDYHSELNMSSLELGDSALYFCASSLEGDEKLFFGSGTQLSVL.

This clonotype was picked up many times. This chain joins TRBV29-1 and TRBJ1-1; 7 nucleotides align to TRBD1. The CDR3 spans 12 residues. V was clipped by 6 bases and J by 1 base; unmatched bases: 2. Germline CDR1 is SQVTM and CDR2 is ANQGSEA. As DNA, the CDR3 is TGCAGCGTGGGACAGACGAACACTGAAGCTTTCTTT. Its protein is CSVGQTNTEAFF.

The chain recombines TRBV7-9 with TRBJ2-3; 7 nucleotides agree with TRBD2. CDR3 length equals 15 residues. CDR1 and CDR2 (germline): SEHNR, FQNEAQ (reference sequence). The ends lost 3 bases at V and 2 bases at J; junction bases unmatched: 5. The CDR3 region is CASSLQRGATDTQYF. CDR3 in DNA: TGTGCCAGCAGCTTGCAGCGGGGTGCCACAGATACGCAGTATTTT.

This clonotype was seen many times. The chain uses TRBV30 and TRBJ1-4; 8 bases align to TRBD1. The V and J ends lost 1 base and 3 bases, in that order; junction bases with no gene match: 4. This CDR3 contains 15 residues. Germline loops: CDR1 GTSNPN, CDR2 SVGIG (reference sequence). CDR3: CAWSARQGSNEKLFF. CDR3 DNA: TGTGCCTGGAGTGCCAGACAGGGGTCTAATGAAAAACTGTTTTTT.

The chain carries TRBV5-1 and TRBJ2-1, with 8 positions matching TRBD2. Trimming removed 7 bases from V and 1 base from J; junction bases left unmatched: 13. CDR3 size: 17 residues. Germline V gene data show CDR1 as SGHRS and CDR2 as YFSETQ. CDR3: CASHELSGSDSYNEQFF. DNA of the CDR3: TGCGCCAGCCATGAACTCAGCGGGAGCGATTCCTACAATGAGCAGTTCTTC.

This clonotype was counted ten times or more. The CDR3 nucleotides read TGCGCCAGCAGCTTGGAGTCGTCGGGACAGATTGGTGGCTACACCTTC. Its translation: CASSLESSGQIGGYTF. This chain joins TRBV5-1 and TRBJ1-2; 7 bases line up with TRBD1. The V segment lost 0 bases and the J segment 7 bases; nucleotides outside the gene matches: 12. The CDR3 is 16 residues long. Germline V gene sequence: CDR1 SGHRS, CDR2 YFSETQ.

The rearrangement links TRBV3-1 to TRBJ2-3; 10 nucleotides align to TRBD2. The CDR3 length is 15 residues. V was pared by 4 bases and J by 6 bases, with 7 bases of the junction left unmatched. The germline V gene encodes CDR1 LGHDT and CDR2 YNNKEL (reference sequence). The CDR3 protein is CASSLWTSGWDTQYF. CDR3 in DNA: TGTGCCAGCAGCCTGTGGACTAGCGGCTGGGATACGCAGTATTTT.

This clonotype was observed a handful of times. This chain uses TRBV5-1 with TRBJ1-4; TRBD1 might be the D (5 bases). Trimming took off 4 bases at V and 7 bases at J, with 20 bases between the two ends. The CDR3 sequence is 16 residues long. Germline CDR1 and CDR2: SGHRS and YFSETQ. The CDR3: CASSPDPQGMGEKLFF. In nucleotides, the CDR3 is TGCGCCAGCAGCCCGGACCCTCAGGGAATGGGTGAAAAACTGTTTTTT.

The rearrangement links TRBV28 to TRBJ2-1, with 9 bases identical to TRBD2. The CDR3 loop spans 15 amino acids. The germline V gene has CDR1 MDHEN and CDR2 SYDVKM. Trimming took 5 bases from V and 4 from J; bases not matched to a gene: 6. The CDR3 protein is CASSPASGVYNEQFF. CDR3 sequence (DNA): TGTGCCAGCAGTCCGGCTAGCGGGGTATACAATGAGCAGTTCTTC.

This clonotype has only a few counts. The V gene is TRBV19, the J gene TRBJ1-5; 8 bases match TRBD1. With V trimmed by 9 bases and J by 0 bases, 7 bases remained unmatched. Germline lookup yields CDR1 LNHDA and CDR2 SQIVND (reference sequence). The CDR3 covers 15 residues. The CDR3 DNA follows: TGTGCCAGCAAACAGGGGGTGAATAGCAATCAGCCCCAGCATTTT. Protein: CASKQGVNSNQPQHF.

At least ten counts were recorded for this clonotype. This chain uses TRBV11-2 with TRBJ1-4; the D is unclear. Germline V gives CDR1 SGHAT, CDR2 FQNNGV. Trimming stripped 6 bases from V and 7 bases from J, with 9 bases between. The CDR3 runs 12 residues. As DNA, the CDR3 is TGTGCCAGCAGTCATCGTGGTGAAAAACTGTTTTTT. Translated, it gives CASSHRGEKLFF. Based on the CDR3 plus reference TRBV11-2 and TRBJ1-4, the full variable domain is EAGVAQSPRYKIIEKRQSVAFWCNPISGHATLYWYQQILGQGPKLLIQFQNNGVVDDSQLPKDRFSAERLKGVDSTLKIQPAKLEDSAVYLCASSHRGEKLFFGSGTQLSVL.

This clonotype occurred many times. The V gene is TRBV6-1, the J gene TRBJ1-6; 8 bases map to TRBD1. V trimming: 8 bases; J trimming: 10 bases; junction bases outside the gene matches: 10. Germline V gene data show CDR1 as MNHNS and CDR2 as SASEGT. CDR3 length: 14 amino acids. CDR3 loop: CASCTGGGGSPLHF. The CDR3 region has the DNA TGTGCCAGCTGCACAGGGGGTGGTGGGTCACCCCTCCACTTT.

This clonotype was detected many times. V and J are TRBV2 and TRBJ1-4; the match to TRBD1 covers 8 bases. V shed 9 bases, J shed 0 bases, and the junction held 6 bases outside the gene matches. The CDR3 extends over 15 amino acids. Germline V lookup: CDR1 SNHLY, CDR2 FYNNEI. CDR3 sequence reads: CASRQGPATNEKLFF. The CDR3 DNA is TGTGCCAGTCGACAGGGGCCAGCAACTAATGAAAAACTGTTTTTT.

The V call is TRBV5-1, the J call TRBJ2-1, with D unresolved. Near its end, the DNA agrees better with TRBJ2-7, so the J call may be wrong. The CDR3 contains 13 residues. Germline CDR1 SGHRS, CDR2 YFSETQ. The CDR3 spells CASSLGSYNEQYF. The CDR3 coding sequence is TGCGCCAGCAGCTTGGGTTCCTACAATGAGCAGTACTTC.

This clonotype was seen ten or more times. The chain is built from TRBV2 and TRBJ2-5; TRBD1 matches at 7 bases. The germline V gene has CDR1 SNHLY and CDR2 FYNNEI. Trimming at V came to 2 bases and at J to 1 base, leaving 4 bases not matched to a gene. This CDR3 has 15 residues. The CDR3 spells CASSEQGQLQETQYF. The CDR3 coding sequence is TGTGCCAGCAGTGAACAGGGACAGCTCCAAGAGACCCAGTACTTC.